These 9 T cell receptor beta chains originate from one sample sequenced in a study of shared clonotypes between healthy human individuals. Sequencing was performed with immunoSEQ multiplex PCR; in TCRdb, only in-frame clones are kept and a portion is missing. Counted here are approximately 810,000 clones, about 91% occurring once; the ten biggest clones make up 24%. CD45RO-negative, CCR7-positively selected cells formed the naive CD8 fraction, excluding terminally differentiated effector memory CD45RA+ cells. Sequencing input: naive CD8+ T cells sorted from blood. These receptors were obtained from a man aged 25-45 years in good health.

The rearrangement uses TRBV19 and TRBJ2-3; 10 bases match TRBD2. Germline CDR1 LNHDA, CDR2 SQIVND (reference sequence). V was clipped by 3 bases and J by 0 bases; unmatched bases: 9. The CDR3 spans 18 residues. CDR3 bases: TGTGCCAGTAGTATGGGACTAGCGAGACACCCGAGCACAGATACGCAGTATTTT. Its translation: CASSMGLARHPSTDTQYF.

The chain is built from TRBV29-1 and TRBJ2-1, with D uncertain. Trimming removed 4 bases at V and 7 bases at J, with 5 bases between. This CDR3 is 10 amino acids long. The V gene's germline CDR1 is SQVTM and CDR2 ANQGSEA. The CDR3 spells CSVARNEQFF. In nucleotides, the CDR3 is TGCAGCGTTGCTAGGAATGAGCAGTTCTTC.

This clone was seen a handful of times. The chain carries TRBV25-1 and TRBJ2-2; 8 nucleotides match TRBD1. CDR3 length equals 14 residues. V was clipped by 4 bases and J by 7 bases; unmatched bases: 5. Germline values: CDR1 MGHDK, CDR2 SYGVNS. The CDR3: CASSAGGRNGELFF. CDR3 nucleotide sequence: TGTGCCAGCAGTGCAGGGGGCAGGAACGGGGAGCTGTTTTTT.

This chain connects TRBV11-2 to TRBJ2-7; TRBD2 matches 16 bases. The CDR3 runs to 17 residues. Unmatched junction bases numbered 9, after V lost 5 bases and J lost 5 bases. In germline, CDR1 is SGHAT, CDR2 FQNNGV. The CDR3 nucleotides are TGTGCCAGCAGCAAGGGACTAGCGGGAGGGATCGACAACGAGCAGTACTTC. Amino acid sequence: CASSKGLAGGIDNEQYF.

V usage is TRBV9 and J usage is TRBJ1-5; D ambiguous. V gave up 0 bases and J gave up 1 base, with 5 bases separating them. The CDR3 has 14 residues. Looked up from germline, CDR1 is SGDLS and CDR2 is YYNGEE. The chain's CDR3 is CASSVAGSNQPQHF. Written as DNA, the CDR3 is TGTGCCAGCAGCGTAGCCGGGAGCAATCAGCCCCAGCATTTT.

V is TRBV5-4 and J is TRBJ2-7, with TRBD1 identical over 7 bases. This CDR3 contains 14 residues. Trimming took 2 bases from V and 5 from J; bases not matched to a gene: 7. Germline V lookup: CDR1 SGHNT, CDR2 YYREEE (reference sequence). CDR3 sequence reads: CASSFQGGWDEQYF. The CDR3 DNA sequence: TGTGCCAGCAGCTTTCAAGGGGGCTGGGACGAGCAGTACTTC.

J is TRBJ2-7 and V is TRBV6-7, with unresolved D. TRBV6-7 is an ORF; its function is uncertain. Trimming took 7 bases from V and 1 from J, leaving 20 bases between them. The length of the CDR3 is 16 residues. The CDR3 region has the DNA TGTGCCAGCACCCCACTCGGAAGCCGCATTTCCTACGAGCAGTACTTC. This codes for CASTPLGSRISYEQYF.

J is TRBJ2-7 and V is TRBV7-6; tentative D call: TRBD1 (6 bases). Looked up from germline, CDR1 is SGHVS and CDR2 is FNYEAQ. The CDR3 contains 15 residues. The V gene lost 5 bases and the J gene lost 2 bases, with 16 bases spanning the gap. The CDR3 sequence: CASSPAVTGTYEQYF. CDR3 bases: TGTGCCAGCAGCCCTGCCGTGACAGGTACCTACGAGCAGTACTTC.

The V gene is TRBV9, the J gene TRBJ2-5; D is ambiguous. The CDR3 totals 13 residues. V lost 7 bases, J lost 1 base, and 11 bases lay in between. Germline CDR1 reads SGDLS; CDR2 reads YYNGEE. The CDR3 here is CASSSRSQETQYF. CDR3 coding DNA: TGTGCCAGCTCCTCCCGGAGCCAAGAGACCCAGTACTTC.